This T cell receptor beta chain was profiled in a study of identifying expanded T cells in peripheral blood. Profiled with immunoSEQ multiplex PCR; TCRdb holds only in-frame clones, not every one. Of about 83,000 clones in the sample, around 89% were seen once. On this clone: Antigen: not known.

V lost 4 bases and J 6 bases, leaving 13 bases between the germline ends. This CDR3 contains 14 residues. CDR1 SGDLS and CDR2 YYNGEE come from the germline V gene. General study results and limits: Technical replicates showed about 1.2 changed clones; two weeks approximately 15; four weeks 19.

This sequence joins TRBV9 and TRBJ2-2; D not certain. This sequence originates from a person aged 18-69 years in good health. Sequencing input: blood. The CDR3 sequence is CASSHLTGAGELFF. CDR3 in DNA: TGTGCCAGCAGCCACCTGACGGGCGCCGGGGAGCTGTTTTTT.